This T cell receptor (beta chain) stems from a study of T cell responses to AZD1222 COVID-19 vaccine. This CDR3 spans 15 amino acids. CDR1 and CDR2 (germline): MRHNA, SNTAGT. Trimming took 3 bases from V and 2 from J; bases not matched to a gene: 3. Some clones are missing from TCRdb's copy, which holds only in-frame ones; the method was immunoSEQ multiplex PCR. This sample has more than 130,000 clones; approximately 90% occur once, and the top ten carry roughly 3.6%. The chain joins TRBV6-4 to TRBJ1-3; 8 nucleotides align to TRBD1. The clonotype originates from an adult in good health. The material was peripheral blood, obtained on day 0 of AZD1222 vaccination. The CDR3: CASSDGTGPGNTIYF. Written as DNA, the CDR3 is TGTGCCAGCAGTGATGGGACAGGACCTGGAAACACCATATATTTT.